These 7 T cell receptor beta chains came from one sample sequenced in a study of T cell responses to AZD1222 COVID-19 vaccine (dated by TCRdb to the early 2020s). The label giving this sample's time point can be read as: baseline before first vaccination. The method was the immunoSEQ multiplex PCR assay. TCRdb obtained this table from immuneACCESS and retained in-frame rearrangements with V and J assigned. These tables miss some clones; where compared with another copy, unresolved V genes account for less than half of the shortfall, and the remainder is unexplained. This sample has about 130,000 clones in its table, and over 90% of those were observed once. Of the sample, just over 5% falls within the top ten clones. The sample in question was peripheral blood, obtained on day 0 of AZD1222 vaccination. Receptors were obtained from an adult in good health.

CDR3: CATTGGASYTEAFF. The CDR3 DNA sequence: TGTGCCACAACAGGGGGCGCGAGTTACACTGAAGCTTTCTTT. The rearrangement links TRBV19 to TRBJ1-1, with TRBD1 matching over 9 bases. In germline, CDR1 is LNHDA, CDR2 SQIVND (reference sequence). J was trimmed by 3 bases and V by 10 bases; bases with no gene match: 9. This CDR3 has 14 residues.

The V gene is TRBV29-1, the J gene TRBJ2-3; D may be TRBD1 or TRBD2 (5 bases each). Trimming cost V 4 bases and J 1 base, with 6 bases left between them. Looked up from germline, CDR1 is SQVTM and CDR2 is ANQGSEA. This CDR3 is built from 12 residues. In nucleotides, the CDR3 is TGCAGCGTTGTGGGACGCACAGATACGCAGTATTTT. Protein sequence: CSVVGRTDTQYF.

The chain's CDR3 is CASSLNGNYNEQFF. In nucleotides, the CDR3 is TGTGCCAGCAGCTTAAACGGGAACTACAATGAGCAGTTCTTC. The rearrangement links TRBV7-9 to TRBJ2-1, with TRBD2 as a possible D gene (5 bases). Germline V gene lookup returns CDR1 SEHNR and CDR2 FQNEAQ (reference sequence). The CDR3 covers 14 residues. V was shortened by 2 bases and J by 3 bases, with 8 bases between the two germline ends.

The chain carries TRBV4-1 and TRBJ2-1; D not certain. CDR1 and CDR2 (germline): MGHRA, YSYEKL. The CDR3 has 12 residues. The V end was cut by 2 bases, the J end by 9 bases, with 8 bases between. The CDR3 nucleotides read TGCGCCAGCAGCCAACCCGCTCGTGAGCAGTTCTTC. It encodes CASSQPAREQFF.

The sample holds one count of this clone. This rearrangement joins TRBV28 to TRBJ2-5; 10 bases are a match to TRBD2. The CDR3 sequence is 16 residues long. Trimming cost V 6 bases and J 2 bases; bases outside gene matches: 9. Germline assignment: CDR1 MDHEN and CDR2 SYDVKM. This CDR3 is CASRARLAGGQETQYF. The DNA for the CDR3 is TGTGCCAGCAGGGCCCGACTAGCGGGTGGACAAGAGACCCAGTACTTC.

The rearrangement joins TRBV11-2 to TRBJ1-2, with D unresolved. CDR3 length equals 15 residues. V lost 5 bases, J lost 0 bases, and 13 bases lay in between. CDR1 and CDR2 from the germline V gene are SGHAT and FQNNGV. The chain's CDR3 is CASSRAGDANYGYTF. The CDR3 nucleotides are TGTGCCAGCAGCCGCGCGGGCGATGCTAACTATGGCTACACCTTC.

The chain employs TRBV30 and TRBJ1-1; unclear D gene. Deletions cut 4 bases from V and 7 bases from J, with 13 bases between. CDR1 is GTSNPN, CDR2 SVGIG, per germline (reference sequence). This CDR3 has 12 residues. CDR3 in amino acids: CAWKETTLEAFF. The CDR3 nucleotides read TGTGCCTGGAAAGAGACAACCCTTGAAGCTTTCTTT.